The clone carrying this T cell receptor beta chain turned up a few times. The CDR3 covers 21 residues. In germline, CDR1 is PRHDT, CDR2 FYEKMQ (reference sequence). After removal of 5 bases from V and 0 bases from J, the junction contained 16 bases not matched to a gene. This sample stems from a study of cytomegalovirus exposure and HLA in healthy donors. The PCR was carried out with 60 Vbeta primers and 13 Jbeta primers. Data came from immunoSEQ multiplex PCR; TCRdb stores just in-frame clones and leaves some out. The table lists 75,000 to 90,000 clones, around 70% of them singletons, with 11% in the top ten.

The receptor was derived from a woman aged 40 to 50 in good health and CMV-seropositive. Sequencing was performed on PBMCs. V and J are TRBV13 and TRBJ2-4, with 13 bases identical to TRBD2. The CDR3 is CASSLVGVRTSGRGAKNIQYF. DNA for the CDR3: TGTGCCAGCAGCCTCGTTGGGGTCCGGACTAGCGGGAGAGGAGCCAAAAACATTCAGTACTTC.